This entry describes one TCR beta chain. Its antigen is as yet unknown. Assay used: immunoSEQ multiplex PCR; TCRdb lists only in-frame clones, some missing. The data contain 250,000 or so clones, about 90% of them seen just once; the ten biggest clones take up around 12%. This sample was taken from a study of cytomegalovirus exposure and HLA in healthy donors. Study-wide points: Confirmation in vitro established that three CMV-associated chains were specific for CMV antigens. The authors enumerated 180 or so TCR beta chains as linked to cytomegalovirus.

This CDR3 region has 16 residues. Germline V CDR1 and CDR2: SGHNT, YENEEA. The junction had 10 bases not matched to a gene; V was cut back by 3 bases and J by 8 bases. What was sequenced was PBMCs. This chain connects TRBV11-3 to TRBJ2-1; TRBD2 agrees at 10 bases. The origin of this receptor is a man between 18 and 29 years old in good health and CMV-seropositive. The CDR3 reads CASSFSGASGSHEQFF. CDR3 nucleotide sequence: TGTGCCAGCAGCTTCAGTGGCGCTAGCGGGAGTCATGAGCAGTTCTTC.